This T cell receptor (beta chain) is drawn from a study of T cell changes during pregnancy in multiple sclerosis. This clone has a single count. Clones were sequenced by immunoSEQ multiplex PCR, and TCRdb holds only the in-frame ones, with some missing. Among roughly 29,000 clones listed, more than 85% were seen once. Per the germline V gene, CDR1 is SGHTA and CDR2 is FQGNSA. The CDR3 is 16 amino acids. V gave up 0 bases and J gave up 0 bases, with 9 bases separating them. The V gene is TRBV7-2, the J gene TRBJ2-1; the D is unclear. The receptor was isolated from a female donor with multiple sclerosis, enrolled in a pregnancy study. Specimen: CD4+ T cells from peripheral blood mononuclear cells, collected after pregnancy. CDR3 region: CASSLAPILSYNEQFF. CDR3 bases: TGTGCCAGCAGCTTAGCGCCCATACTCTCCTACAATGAGCAGTTCTTC. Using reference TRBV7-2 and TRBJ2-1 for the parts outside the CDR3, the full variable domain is GAGVSQSPSNKVTEKGKDVELRCDPISGHTALYWYRQSLGQGLEFLIYFQGNSAPDKSGLPSDRFSAERTGGSVSTLTIQRTQQEDSAVYLCASSLAPILSYNEQFFGPGTRLTVL.